This TCR beta chain emerged from a study of blood T cell repertoires in COVID-19. Source study methods: The assay estimated nucleated cells by amplifying reference gene primers. Profiled with immunoSEQ multiplex PCR; TCRdb holds only in-frame clones, not every one. The V and J calls and clone size are taken from that table; D and trimming were inferred from the DNA. Here the sample spans around 250,000 clones, over 75% being singletons. This clone appeared a single time. This receptor was identified in a young man who had recovered from COVID-19. The sequenced material came from peripheral blood.

Here the CDR3 DNA reads TGTGCCAGCAGTGGCCAGGGCAACGGTGAAGCTTTCTTT. Translated: CASSGQGNGEAFF. The rearrangement joins TRBV2 to TRBJ1-1, with D maybe TRBD1 (5 bases). With 4 bases removed from V and 7 bases from J, the gap between germline ends came to 13 bases. The CDR3 is 13 amino acids. CDR1 is SNHLY and CDR2 is FYNNEI in the germline V gene.